This entry lists 8 T cell receptor beta chains sequenced from one sample in a study of blood T cell repertoires in COVID-19. The table came from immunoSEQ multiplex PCR; TCRdb's copy has only in-frame clones and leaves some out. The sample contains 150,000 to 180,000 clones, around 78% of which appear only once. The source material was peripheral blood. The receptor set was obtained from an elderly man with acute or convalescent COVID-19.

Concerning this clone itself: Other DNA sequences in this sample translate to the same CDR3. V usage is TRBV3-1 (or the pseudogene TRBV3-2) and J usage is TRBJ1-4; 9 nucleotides agree with TRBD1. The CDR3 extends over 15 amino acids. With 3 bases clipped from V and 5 bases from J, the junction kept 4 bases outside the gene matches. The germline V gene has CDR1 LGHDT and CDR2 YNNKEL (reference sequence). CDR3 bases: TGTGCCAGCAGCCACCCGGGACAGGGAAATGAAAAACTGTTTTTT. Translated: CASSHPGQGNEKLFF.

This chain uses TRBV9 with TRBJ2-1; possibly TRBD2 for D (6 bases). The CDR3 is made up of 12 amino acids. Germline V CDR1 and CDR2: SGDLS, YYNGEE. Trimming removed 5 bases from V and 12 bases from J, with 15 bases in between. The CDR3 region is CASSWDSSRQFF. The DNA for the CDR3 is TGTGCCAGCAGTTGGGACTCTTCTAGGCAGTTCTTC.

The genes are TRBV28 and TRBJ1-4, with 9 bases matching TRBD1. This CDR3 is 15 amino acids long. V trimming: 6 bases; J trimming: 7 bases; junction bases outside the gene matches: 9. Germline loops: CDR1 MDHEN, CDR2 SYDVKM. The CDR3 sequence is CASRTGTGPGEKLFF. The CDR3 region has the DNA TGTGCCAGCAGAACCGGGACAGGGCCCGGTGAAAAACTGTTTTTT.

V is TRBV20-1 and J is TRBJ2-3; TRBD2 matches at 9 bases. The CDR3 spans 12 residues. The junction had 2 bases not matched to a gene; V was cut back by 3 bases and J by 7 bases. Per the germline V gene, CDR1 is DFQATT and CDR2 is SNEGSKA (reference sequence). Here the CDR3 reads CSASSGGYTQYF. For the CDR3, the DNA is TGCAGTGCTAGTAGCGGGGGATATACGCAGTATTTT.

The V gene is TRBV7-2, the J gene TRBJ2-1; D gene ambiguous. The V gene's germline CDR1 is SGHTA and CDR2 FQGNSA. Deletions cut 7 bases from V and 3 bases from J, with 13 bases between. The CDR3 covers 14 residues. CDR3 in DNA: TGTGCCAGCACCCCGATCCATAGCTACAATGAGCAGTTCTTC. It codes for CASTPIHSYNEQFF.

This chain links TRBV7-9 with TRBJ1-2; the D gene is possibly TRBD1 (5 bases). Germline V gene data show CDR1 as SEHNR and CDR2 as FQNEAQ (reference sequence). The CDR3 has 15 residues. The V and J ends lost 0 bases and 3 bases respectively, with 11 bases between them. The CDR3 region is CASSLAVGADYGYTF. The DNA for the CDR3 is TGTGCCAGCAGCTTAGCGGTAGGGGCCGACTATGGCTACACCTTC. Full variable domain (outside the CDR3, taken from reference TRBV7-9 and TRBJ1-2): DTGVSQNPRHKITKRGQNVTFRCDPISEHNRLYWYRQTLGQGPEFLTYFQNEAQLEKSRLLSDRFSAERPKGSFSTLEIQRTEQGDSAMYLCASSLAVGADYGYTFGSGTRLTVV.

This chain connects TRBV11-3 to TRBJ2-1; D is possibly TRBD2 (6 bases). CDR3 length: 18 residues. Germline CDR1 and CDR2: SGHNT and YENEEA. V dropped 0 bases and J dropped 7 bases, with 22 bases sitting between them. The CDR3 DNA reads as TGTGCCAGCAGCTTAGAGTTAATGGTTGCGGGGTCGATTAATGAGCAGTTCTTC. The encoded protein is CASSLELMVAGSINEQFF.

J is TRBJ1-2 and V is TRBV30, with D tentatively TRBD1 (6 bases). The CDR3 spans 13 residues. Trimming pared 3 bases from V and 8 bases from J, leaving 16 bases between. Germline V gives CDR1 GTSNPN, CDR2 SVGIG (reference sequence). The CDR3 nucleotides read TGTGCCTGGAGAGGGTCAGGGGATGGCGGCTACACCTTC. Encoded protein: CAWRGSGDGGYTF.